This TCR beta chain was captured by sequencing in a study of CD8 T cells in Susac syndrome. An amount of RNA that ranged from about 0.45 to 1 ug was reverse transcribed with random hexamers. MiXCR, applied by TCRdb to the immunoSEQ multiplex PCR reads, yields one record per CDR3 protein. The sample comprises 150,000 to 200,000 distinct CDR3 sequences, around 94% of which are singletons, and 0.14% rests with the top ten. The V and J ends lost 4 bases and 6 bases, in that order; junction bases with no gene match: 8. Germline V gene data show CDR1 as SGHRS and CDR2 as YFSETQ. This CDR3 comprises 14 residues.

This chain links TRBV5-1 with TRBJ1-2, with 8 bases identical to TRBD1. The specimen sequenced was CD4+ T cells from PBMCs. This TCR derives from a human donor in good health. The CDR3 DNA sequence: TGCGCCAGCAGCACCGGCGACAGGGGAGATGGCTACACCTTC. Encoded protein: CASSTGDRGDGYTF.